This T cell receptor beta chain was identified in a study of PD-L1 blockade in urothelial cancer (dated by TCRdb to the late 2010s). About the investigation overall: Every patient began therapy in 2014 and was given atezolizumab 1,200 mg intravenously every 3 weeks. About 90% of the 29 patients were males with bladder-origin urothelial cancer, and 18 of 29 reported a prior smoking history. An ECOG performance status of 0 or 1 was recorded for the patients, and 0 to 3 prior chemotherapy regimens had been received by the patients. Blood samples were analyzed at 3 weeks after treatment start (second dose) and at 6 weeks after treatment start. Blood samples yielded a median of around 150,000 T cells and more than 80,000 unique TCRs, with median clonality 0.080. An exploratory multi-omic analysis was conducted of the somatic, immune and clinical correlates of response to PD-L1 blockade with atezolizumab in urothelial cancer. TCR sequencing covered pretreatment tumor samples and matched, serially collected peripheral blood taken before and after atezolizumab treatment. Durable clinical benefit was defined as a progression-free survival longer than 6 months, and TCR features were additionally tested against progression-free survival and overall survival. In the same patients, pretreatment tumors underwent whole exome sequencing and RNA sequencing in addition to TCR sequencing. Durable clinical benefit was achieved by nine patients but not by the remaining 20. Just over 28 patients had pretreatment blood TCR-seq, approximately 24 had at least one posttreatment blood collection, and approximately 24 had tumor TCR-seq. Here is what the overall study found, with its caveats: At 3 weeks after the start of treatment, tumor-associated TCR clones in peripheral blood had expanded more in patients with durable benefit (n ≈ 24, p = 0.022). Improved progression-free and overall survival was found to be associated with pretreatment peripheral blood TCR clonality below the median. Small sample size (n ≈ 30) and many exploratory analyses mean the results are intended to be hypothesis-generating.

The germline V gene encodes CDR1 LGHNA and CDR2 YNFKEQ. V is shortened by 4 bases, J by 1 base, and the region joining them spans 10 bases. From its cysteine to its phenylalanine, the CDR3 spans 14 amino acids. Solely the CDR3 DNA is kept, with 42 bases framed from the first base. In regard to this clone: No cognate antigen has been identified for it. No quality values exist for individual bases; no much larger clone is one base distant.

Synthetic TCR analog templates were spiked into each PCR so that absolute template abundance could be estimated from read counts. The immunoSEQ assay used bias-controlled V and J gene primers to amplify TCRbeta CDR3 regions from genomic DNA. Rearranged TCRbeta segments were sequenced at approximately 20X coverage. Concerning the study's data processing: Clustering was used to correct sequencing errors, and CDR3s were annotated against IMGT so that V, D and J genes could be assigned. Downstream analyses used only productive TCRbeta rearrangements and left out out-of-frame or stop-codon sequences. To compute clonality, Shannon entropy was normalized by the log of the number of unique productive sequences and then subtracted from one. Fisher's exact test with Benjamini-Hochberg correction, at a threshold of adjusted p below 0.01, was used to find clones that differed between time points or between blood and tumor. The clones in this table, taken by TCRdb from immuneACCESS, are in-frame only. Not every clone is retained; where verified, under half of the shortfall comes from an unresolved V gene, and the cause of the rest is unknown. V and J calls and clone size follow that table, whereas D and trimming were derived from the DNA. This sample holds around 69,000 clones; around 93% were observed only once. About 0.87% of the sample comes from the top ten.

The label giving this sample's time point can be read as: peripheral blood 6 weeks after treatment start. The cohort included roughly 29 patients with locally advanced or metastatic urothelial carcinoma who were treated at Memorial Sloan Kettering on a trial protocol. Peripheral blood mononuclear cells were collected pretreatment and during treatment, with between 1 and 8 total time points per patient. The Qiagen DNeasy Blood extraction kit was used to purify genomic DNA from total PBMCs and from tumor samples. Collected pretreatment and during treatment, PBMCs were isolated and stored as previously described.

The sample consisted of PBMCs, taken around atezolizumab (anti-PD-L1) treatment. The TCR originated in a woman older than 75 with urothelial cancer. Rearrangement joined TRBV4-2 to TRBJ1-1; the D segment cannot be called with confidence. The DNA reads TGTGCCAGCAGCCCGGTTAACAGGAACACTGAAGCTTTCTTT. Translated, it reads CASSPVNRNTEAFF.